These 26 T cell receptor beta chains were all obtained from the same sample, sequenced in a study of blood T cell repertoires in COVID-19. TCRdb keeps only in-frame clones here, not all; method: immunoSEQ multiplex PCR. The table records just under 60,000 clones, about 86% of them present only once. Specimen: peripheral blood. The receptors were sampled from an elderly man with COVID-19, enrolled during active disease.

Remarks on this clone: Sequence at one end of the junction differs from germline and may be a read error. The genes are TRBV5-4 and TRBJ2-3; TRBD2 matches 12 bases. The CDR3 is 14 residues long. Per germline, CDR1 SGHNT and CDR2 YYREEE (reference sequence). CDR3 in DNA: TGTGCCAGCAGCTTGGTCTCTAGCGGGGGGGCCAGTTCCTTT. Its protein is CASSLVSSGGASSF.

This clone has more than one count but fewer than ten. The chain combines TRBV15 with TRBJ1-2; unclear D gene. This CDR3 is 11 amino acids long. Germline-derived CDR1 and CDR2 are LNHNV and YYDKDF (reference sequence). Trimming shortened V by 1 base and J by 6 bases, and 3 bases separated the two germline ends. CDR3 residues: CATSRGDGYTF. As DNA, the CDR3 is TGTGCCACCAGCAGAGGAGATGGCTACACCTTC.

The rearrangement uses TRBV7-2 and TRBJ1-1, with 8 bases that match TRBD1. The length of the CDR3 is 14 residues. V shed 1 base and J 4 bases; nucleotides not matched to a gene: 2. Per the germline V gene, CDR1 is SGHTA and CDR2 is FQGNSA. The CDR3 here is CASSLVTGGTEAFF. For the CDR3, the DNA is TGTGCCAGCAGCTTAGTTACAGGGGGCACTGAAGCTTTCTTT.

The rearrangement links TRBV9 to TRBJ2-7, with 7 bases lining up with TRBD1. J gave up 0 bases and V 10 bases, and 7 bases lay outside the gene matches. Germline values: CDR1 SGDLS, CDR2 YYNGEE. The CDR3 runs 13 residues. For the CDR3, the DNA is TGTGCCTTCGACAGGGTTGACTCCTACGAGCAGTACTTC. This sequence encodes CAFDRVDSYEQYF.

V gene TRBV5-6 combines with J gene TRBJ1-5, with 7 bases fitting TRBD1. Germline lookup yields CDR1 SGHDT and CDR2 YYEEEE. CDR3 size: 14 residues. The V segment lost 4 bases and the J segment 2 bases; nucleotides outside the gene matches: 3. CDR3 coding DNA: TGTGCCAGCAGCCGGGACAGAGGCAATCAGCCCCAGCATTTT. This sequence encodes CASSRDRGNQPQHF.

V usage is TRBV10-3 and J usage is TRBJ2-1; 12 nucleotides match TRBD2. The CDR3 length is 16 residues. From germline, CDR1 is ENHRY and CDR2 SYGVKD. Trimming took 3 bases from V and 4 from J; bases not matched to a gene: 4. CDR3 loop: CAISDSGLAGYNEQFF. CDR3 in DNA: TGTGCCATCAGTGACTCGGGACTAGCGGGTTACAATGAGCAGTTCTTC.

This chain links TRBV6-5 with TRBJ2-1; D is perhaps TRBD2 (5 bases). Trimming took off 2 bases at V and 7 bases at J, with 15 bases between the two ends. CDR1 is MNHEY, CDR2 SVGAGI, per germline. The CDR3 contains 15 residues. The CDR3 DNA follows: TGTGCCAGCAGTTACCGGCGGGTCCTCAGGAATGAGCAGTTCTTC. The encoded protein is CASSYRRVLRNEQFF.

The chain uses TRBV7-2 and TRBJ1-2, with 8 bases that match TRBD1. The V gene's germline CDR1 is SGHTA and CDR2 FQGNSA. V lost 5 bases and J lost 5; bases outside the gene matches: 10. The CDR3 consists of 15 residues. CDR3 in DNA: TGTGCCAGCAGCCTCCGACAGGGGATTGGGTATGGCTACACCTTC. As protein: CASSLRQGIGYGYTF.

CDR3: CASTFRPGMRPYNEQFF. The CDR3 DNA reads as TGTGCCAGCACCTTTCGTCCGGGGATGAGGCCCTACAATGAGCAGTTCTTC. The chain employs TRBV5-8 and TRBJ2-1; D perhaps matches TRBD2 (5 bases). The CDR3 runs to 17 residues. V was trimmed by 6 bases and J by 2 bases, leaving 21 bases between them. Germline V gives CDR1 SGHTS, CDR2 YDEGEE.

The chain is built from TRBV4-1 and TRBJ2-5; 7 nucleotides line up with TRBD1. CDR1 and CDR2 (germline): MGHRA, YSYEKL. After removal of 0 bases from V and 2 bases from J, the junction contained 6 bases not matched to a gene. This CDR3 spans 16 amino acids. The CDR3 spells CASSQDGVTGQETQYF. The DNA of the CDR3 is TGCGCCAGCAGCCAAGATGGGGTGACAGGGCAAGAGACCCAGTACTTC.

This clone was seen a single time. V and J are TRBV7-2 and TRBJ1-5; possible D gene TRBD1, 6 bases. Between the trimmed V and J ends, which lost 5 bases and 6 bases, there was a span of 17 bases. This CDR3 is built from 15 residues. Germline values: CDR1 SGHTA, CDR2 FQGNSA. DNA for the CDR3: TGTGCCAGCAGCCGTGGGGGGGGGCCGGTTCAGCCCCAGCATTTT. It specifies CASSRGGGPVQPQHF. Based on the CDR3 plus reference TRBV7-2 and TRBJ1-5, the full variable domain is GAGVSQSPSNKVTEKGKDVELRCDPISGHTALYWYRQSLGQGLEFLIYFQGNSAPDKSGLPSDRFSAERTGGSVSTLTIQRTQQEDSAVYLCASSRGGGPVQPQHFGDGTRLSIL.

V gene TRBV4-2 combines with J gene TRBJ2-2; 11 bases fit TRBD1. After removal of 2 bases from V and 3 bases from J, the junction contained 2 bases not matched to a gene. The CDR3 covers 16 residues. Germline V gives CDR1 LGHNA, CDR2 YNFKEQ. For the CDR3, the DNA is TGTGCCAGCAGCCAACCGGGACAGGGGGACACCGGGGAGCTGTTTTTT. It encodes CASSQPGQGDTGELFF.

The chain couples TRBV28 to TRBJ1-1, with 8 positions matching TRBD1. The CDR3 runs to 14 residues. The V segment lost 6 bases and the J segment 4 bases; nucleotides outside the gene matches: 7. Germline CDR1 is MDHEN and CDR2 is SYDVKM. DNA for the CDR3: TGTGCCAGCAGGGGAACAGGGGGGGCCACTGAAGCTTTCTTT. Translation: CASRGTGGATEAFF.

This clone was detected a few times. Additional DNA sequences in this sample encode the identical CDR3. This chain links TRBV3-1 (or the pseudogene TRBV3-2) with TRBJ1-3, with D unclear. With 1 base removed from V and 3 bases from J, the gap between germline ends came to 7 bases. This CDR3 has 14 residues. Looked up from germline, CDR1 is LGHDT and CDR2 is YNNKEL (reference sequence). The CDR3 bases are TGTGCCAGCAGCCAAGGCCGGGATGGAAACACCATATATTTT. Translating it yields CASSQGRDGNTIYF.

This rearrangement joins TRBV9 to TRBJ2-5, with D possibly TRBD1 on 5 matching bases. The length of the CDR3 is 12 residues. Germline CDR1 and CDR2: SGDLS and YYNGEE. Trimming took 4 bases from V and 7 from J, leaving 11 bases between them. The chain's CDR3 is CASSPAGWTQYF. In nucleotides, the CDR3 is TGTGCCAGCAGCCCCGCAGGGTGGACCCAGTACTTC.

This sequence joins TRBV5-4 and TRBJ1-4; a weak D match, TRBD1 (6 bases). The CDR3 is 14 amino acids. The V gene's germline CDR1 is SGHNT and CDR2 YYREEE (reference sequence). The ends were cut back, 4 bases at V and 8 bases at J, with 15 bases in the middle. This CDR3 is CASSDQGRGEKLFF. DNA of the CDR3: TGTGCCAGCAGCGACCAGGGGAGGGGAGAAAAACTGTTTTTT.

This clone has a handful of counts. The genes are TRBV4-3 and TRBJ2-5, with no clear D. Germline-derived CDR1 and CDR2 are LGHNA and YSLEER. CDR3 length: 13 residues. Trimming left V 0 bases short and J 3 bases short, with 5 bases between. In nucleotides, the CDR3 is TGCGCCAGCAGCCAAGATTCGGAAGAGACCCAGTACTTC. Amino acid sequence: CASSQDSEETQYF.

This clone turned up a few times. The J gene is TRBJ1-6, the V gene TRBV12-3 or TRBV12-4; D may be TRBD1 (6 bases). The V end lost 6 bases, the J end lost 9 bases, and 12 bases lay between the germline ends. The CDR3 runs 13 residues. The CDR3 is CASRWDIISPLHF. The CDR3 DNA follows: TGTGCCAGCAGGTGGGACATAATTTCACCCCTCCACTTT.

The rearrangement uses TRBV5-1 and TRBJ1-1, with 7 bases fitting TRBD1. The J segment lost 3 bases and the V segment lost 4 bases, leaving 9 bases of the junction unmatched. Looked up from germline, CDR1 is SGHRS and CDR2 is YFSETQ. CDR3 length: 15 residues. CDR3 coding DNA: TGCGCCAGCAGCCCGATAGTCCAGGGGGACACTGAAGCTTTCTTT. This encodes CASSPIVQGDTEAFF.

The CDR3 spells CASSSTPQVWGRGYNEQFF. The CDR3 bases are TGTGCCAGCAGTTCCACCCCCCAGGTGTGGGGGAGGGGCTACAATGAGCAGTTCTTC. The V and J genes are TRBV6-2 or TRBV6-3 and TRBJ2-1, with 7 bases identical to TRBD2. CDR3 length: 19 amino acids. CDR1 and CDR2 (germline): MNHEY, SVGEGT. V was pared by 4 bases and J by 3 bases, with 18 bases of the junction left unmatched.

The chain carries TRBV2 and TRBJ1-5, with TRBD1 matching over 7 bases. This CDR3 contains 14 residues. The trim removed 8 bases at V and 0 bases at J, leaving 4 bases unmatched. The germline CDR1 and CDR2 sequences are SNHLY and FYNNEI. For the CDR3, the DNA is TGTGCCAGCTCATGGACAGGTAGCAATCAGCCCCAGCATTTT. This sequence encodes CASSWTGSNQPQHF.

Comments on this clone: The junction shows a germline mismatch at one end, possibly a read error. V is TRBV3-1 (or the pseudogene TRBV3-2) and J is TRBJ1-1, with a tentative D call TRBD1 (5 bases). CDR3 length: 11 residues. CDR1 and CDR2 from the germline V gene are LGHDT and YNNKEL (reference sequence). The CDR3 loop is CASSQDLGLVF. DNA of the CDR3: TGTGCCAGCAGCCAAGATTTGGGGCTAGTCTTT.

The CDR3 sequence is CASSSLAGAYNEQFF. Written as DNA, the CDR3 is TGTGCCAGCAGTTCCTTGGCCGGAGCATACAATGAGCAGTTCTTC. V gene TRBV6-2 or TRBV6-3 combines with J gene TRBJ2-1; no reliable D call. V was pared by 4 bases and J by 4 bases, with 14 bases between. The CDR3 spans 15 residues. CDR1 is MNHEY, CDR2 SVGEGT, per germline.

This sequence joins TRBV9 and TRBJ2-3, with D perhaps matching TRBD2 (5 bases). V gave up 3 bases and J gave up 1 base, with 21 bases separating them. This CDR3 is 18 amino acids long. Germline V CDR1 and CDR2: SGDLS, YYNGEE. Here the CDR3 DNA reads TGTGCCAGCAGCGCCCGACCTACTAGTTCGCCCCGCACAGATACGCAGTATTTT. Residues: CASSARPTSSPRTDTQYF.

This rearrangement joins TRBV29-1 to TRBJ2-5, with D tentatively TRBD2 (6 bases). The CDR3 loop spans 15 amino acids. Germline lookup yields CDR1 SQVTM and CDR2 ANQGSEA. V was shortened by 4 bases and J by 0 bases, with 15 bases between the two germline ends. The CDR3 here is CSVGASASYQETQYF. The CDR3 DNA reads as TGCAGCGTTGGGGCTAGCGCGTCTTACCAAGAGACCCAGTACTTC.

This clone was counted a single time. The chain uses TRBV28 and TRBJ2-7, with TRBD1 matching over 11 bases. Trimming removed 10 bases from V and 4 bases from J; junction bases left unmatched: 6. The germline CDR1 and CDR2 sequences are MDHEN and SYDVKM. The CDR3 is 13 amino acids. CDR3 region: CATWTGGRYEQYF. CDR3 coding DNA: TGTGCCACCTGGACAGGGGGCAGATACGAGCAGTACTTC.